This T cell receptor beta chain is from a study of cytomegalovirus exposure and HLA in healthy donors. PCR amplification relied on 60 Vbeta primers (plus 13 Jbeta primers). The protocol was immunoSEQ multiplex PCR, while the TCRdb copy is restricted to in-frame clones and leaves out a portion. Among 200,000 or so clones, around 80% were seen once, and the ten largest hold 0.71%. The TCR sequence derives from a boy between 2 and 10 years old in good health and CMV-seronegative. The specimen sequenced was PBMCs.

CDR3 residues: CASLRPTSSYEQYF. DNA for the CDR3: TGTGCCAGCCTTAGACCGACTAGCTCCTACGAGCAGTACTTC. V usage is TRBV6-6 and J usage is TRBJ2-7, with D maybe TRBD2 (6 bases). There are 14 residues in the CDR3. The ends were cut back, 8 bases at V and 0 bases at J, with 14 bases in the middle. From germline, CDR1 is MNHNY and CDR2 SVGAGI (reference sequence).